This TCR beta chain stems from a study of shared clonotypes between healthy human individuals. About the study: In total, the donors were a couple of women and three men aged 18 to 49.

V was clipped by 5 bases and J by 5 bases, with 16 bases between them. CDR1 and CDR2 from the germline V gene are SGHRS and YFSETQ. CDR3 length equals 14 residues. Produced via immunoSEQ multiplex PCR; TCRdb's table is partial and in-frame only. The sample holds some 550,000 clones; more than 95% are singletons and the top ten take around 0.057%. The source material was naive CD4+ T cells sorted from blood. Specified subset: CD45RA+ positively selected. The receptor's source is a woman in her twenties or thirties in good health. The chain combines TRBV5-1 with TRBJ2-5; tentatively, D is TRBD1 or TRBD2 (5 bases each). The CDR3 DNA is TGCGCCAGCAGGAACGGGGCCCCCGGGGAGACCCAGTACTTC. This codes for CASRNGAPGETQYF.